Below, 16 T cell receptor beta chains from the same sample are listed, as sequenced in a study of T cells in Graves' hyperthyroidism and ophthalmopathy. RNA transcripts yielded amplified TCR beta CDR3 regions. First-round RT-PCR of the TCR CDR3 relied on the HTBI primer set. Each CDR3 protein gets one entry after TCRdb re-called the multiplex PCR reads with MiXCR. Of roughly 170,000 distinct CDR3 sequences listed, 15% to 20% are singletons. The sequenced sample consisted of blood. The receptors were sampled from a woman in her 50s with Graves' hyperthyroidism.

This clonotype was seen ten or more times. The chain carries TRBV19 and TRBJ2-7, with D possibly TRBD2 on 5 matching bases. The CDR3 runs 14 residues. Trimming took off 4 bases at V and 3 bases at J, with 13 bases between the two ends. The germline CDR1 and CDR2 sequences are LNHDA and SQIVND (reference sequence). CDR3: CASSSSGVLYEQYF. The CDR3 coding sequence is TGTGCCAGTAGTAGTTCCGGGGTCCTCTACGAGCAGTACTTC.

This clonotype has just a few counts. The chain combines TRBV7-9 with TRBJ2-2, with 7 bases fitting TRBD1. The CDR3 extends over 14 amino acids. Losses at the gene ends were 6 bases for V and 9 bases for J; bases not matched to a gene: 10. The V gene's germline CDR1 is SEHNR and CDR2 FQNEAQ (reference sequence). This CDR3 reads CASRTGSGERELFF. In nucleotides, the CDR3 is TGTGCCAGCAGGACAGGGTCTGGGGAGCGGGAGCTGTTTTTT.

The chain carries TRBV7-6 and TRBJ2-3; 10 bases fit TRBD1. The CDR3 covers 15 residues. V shed 1 base and J 4 bases; nucleotides not matched to a gene: 2. The germline V gene has CDR1 SGHVS and CDR2 FNYEAQ. CDR3 residues: CASSLGTGGPDTQYF. The CDR3, as DNA: TGTGCCAGCAGCTTAGGGACAGGGGGTCCAGATACGCAGTATTTT.

The chain carries TRBV7-3 and TRBJ2-1; the D call may be TRBD1 or TRBD2 (6 bases each). CDR1 is SGHTA and CDR2 is FQGTGA in the germline V gene. V gave up 4 bases and J gave up 1 base, with 17 bases separating them. The CDR3 is made up of 17 amino acids. In DNA form, the CDR3 reads TGTGCCAGCAGCTCCTCTCAAGGGGGGTGGTCCTACAATGAGCAGTTCTTC. Translation: CASSSSQGGWSYNEQFF. Variable domain in full (rest from reference TRBV7-3 and TRBJ2-1): GAGVSQTPSNKVTEKGKYVELRCDPISGHTALYWYRQSLGQGPEFLIYFQGTGAADDSGLPNDRFFAVRPEGSVSTLKIQRTERGDSAVYLCASSSSQGGWSYNEQFFGPGTRLTVL.

This clonotype appeared a few times. The V gene is TRBV15, the J gene TRBJ2-7; D uncertain. Germline CDR1 reads LNHNV; CDR2 reads YYDKDF (reference sequence). The CDR3 has 14 residues. Trimming stripped 0 bases from V and 4 bases from J, with 10 bases between. This CDR3 reads CATSRDVTVYEQYF. The CDR3 DNA sequence: TGTGCCACCAGCAGAGATGTAACCGTTTACGAGCAGTACTTC.

This rearrangement joins TRBV7-9 to TRBJ2-1; 11 positions match TRBD2. Germline V gene data show CDR1 as SEHNR and CDR2 as FQNEAQ (reference sequence). The CDR3 is 16 residues long. J was trimmed by 5 bases and V by 5 bases; bases with no gene match: 8. CDR3 nucleotides: TGTGCCAGCAGCCGCCCAACTAGCGGGAGTCACAATGAGCAGTTCTTC. This translates into CASSRPTSGSHNEQFF.

The chain recombines TRBV2 with TRBJ1-1; no definite D call. Trimming left V 4 bases short and J 2 bases short, with 5 bases between. Per the germline V gene, CDR1 is SNHLY and CDR2 is FYNNEI. There are 12 residues in the CDR3. The CDR3 nucleotides read TGTGCCAGCAGTGTCTTAAACACTGAAGCTTTCTTT. This sequence encodes CASSVLNTEAFF.

The rearrangement uses TRBV5-1 and TRBJ2-7; D may be TRBD1 (6 bases). Trimming took 4 bases from V and 1 from J, leaving 21 bases between them. The CDR3 runs to 17 residues. The germline V gene has CDR1 SGHRS and CDR2 YFSETQ. Written as DNA, the CDR3 is TGCGCCAGCAGCCCTACTACGGACAGTTACACGTCCTACGAGCAGTACTTC. Amino acid sequence: CASSPTTDSYTSYEQYF.

This clonotype was counted ten times or more. This chain connects TRBV27 to TRBJ2-7; tentatively, D is TRBD2 (5 bases). The ends were cut back, 2 bases at V and 2 bases at J, with 13 bases in the middle. The CDR3 runs 15 residues. Per the germline V gene, CDR1 is MNHEY and CDR2 is SMNVEV (reference sequence). The CDR3 reads CASSLRAGGAYEQYF. In nucleotides, the CDR3 is TGTGCCAGCAGTTTAAGGGCAGGAGGAGCCTACGAGCAGTACTTC.

This chain joins TRBV19 and TRBJ1-5; possibly TRBD1 for D (5 bases). Germline lookup yields CDR1 LNHDA and CDR2 SQIVND (reference sequence). V lost 8 bases, J lost 5 bases, and 16 bases lay in between. The CDR3 has 14 residues. The CDR3 spells CASGIGTGYQPQHF. In nucleotides, the CDR3 is TGTGCCAGTGGCATTGGGACCGGTTATCAGCCCCAGCATTTT.

This clonotype was detected many times. This chain connects TRBV7-2 to TRBJ2-7, with D perhaps being TRBD1 or TRBD2 (5 bases each). The CDR3 runs 14 residues. Trimming removed 10 bases at V and 5 bases at J, with 21 bases between. CDR1 is SGHTA and CDR2 is FQGNSA in the germline V gene. CDR3 sequence reads: CATLGTRSNNEQYF. For the CDR3, the DNA is TGTGCCACTCTGGGGACCAGGAGTAACAACGAGCAGTACTTC.

This clonotype was seen more than once but under ten times. The chain has TRBV6-1 and TRBJ1-2; D possibly corresponds to TRBD1 (5 bases). The germline CDR1 and CDR2 sequences are MNHNS and SASEGT. The CDR3 is 16 amino acids. Trimming took 5 bases from V and 0 from J, leaving 16 bases between them. The CDR3 loop reads CASSLGTVYTNYGYTF. The CDR3, as DNA: TGTGCCAGCAGTCTAGGGACGGTTTATACTAACTATGGCTACACCTTC.

This clonotype was seen many times. V and J are TRBV27 and TRBJ2-7; D is unclear. In germline, CDR1 is MNHEY, CDR2 SMNVEV (reference sequence). Trimming left V 5 bases short and J 3 bases short, with 14 bases between. The CDR3 is 14 amino acids. This CDR3 is CASSLRVGFYEQYF. For the CDR3, the DNA is TGTGCCAGCAGTCTACGGGTGGGCTTCTACGAGCAGTACTTC.

The table lists this clonotype with many counts. The chain employs TRBV7-2 and TRBJ1-2; 11 bases agree with TRBD1. Germline assignment: CDR1 SGHTA and CDR2 FQGNSA. This CDR3 has 14 amino acids. Trimming cost V 5 bases and J 7 bases; bases outside gene matches: 6. The CDR3 is CASSPGQGVSGYTF. DNA for the CDR3: TGTGCCAGCAGCCCGGGACAGGGGGTGAGTGGCTACACCTTC.

The sample holds many counts of this clonotype. The V and J genes are TRBV28 and TRBJ2-7, with 8 bases fitting TRBD1. The CDR3 is 12 amino acids. CDR1 and CDR2 from the germline V gene are MDHEN and SYDVKM. The V segment lost 5 bases and the J segment 7 bases; nucleotides outside the gene matches: 4. CDR3 bases: TGTGCCAGCAGTCAGGGGGCTCTTGAGCAGTACTTC. This encodes CASSQGALEQYF.

This clonotype was seen only a few times. The V gene is TRBV4-2, the J gene TRBJ1-3, with TRBD1 as a possible D gene (5 bases). This CDR3 region has 16 residues. V lost 0 bases and J lost 2, with 11 bases in between. The germline CDR1 and CDR2 sequences are LGHNA and YNFKEQ. As DNA, the CDR3 is TGTGCCAGCAGCCAAGAGCCAGGGATAGCTGGAAACACCATATATTTT. This translates into CASSQEPGIAGNTIYF.